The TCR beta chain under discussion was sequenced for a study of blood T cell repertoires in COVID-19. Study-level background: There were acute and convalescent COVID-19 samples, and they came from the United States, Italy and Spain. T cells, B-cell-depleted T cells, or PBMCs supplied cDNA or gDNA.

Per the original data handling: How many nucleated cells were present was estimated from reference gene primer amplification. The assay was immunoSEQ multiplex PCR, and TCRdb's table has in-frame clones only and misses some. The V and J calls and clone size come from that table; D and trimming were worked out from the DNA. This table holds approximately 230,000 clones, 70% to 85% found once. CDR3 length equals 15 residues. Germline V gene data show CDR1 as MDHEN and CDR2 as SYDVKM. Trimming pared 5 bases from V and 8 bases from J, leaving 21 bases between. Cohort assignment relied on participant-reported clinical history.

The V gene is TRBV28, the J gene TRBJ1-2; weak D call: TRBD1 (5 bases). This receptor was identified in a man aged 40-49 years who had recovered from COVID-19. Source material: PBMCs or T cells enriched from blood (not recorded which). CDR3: CASSLVGGGVPGYTF. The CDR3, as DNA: TGTGCCAGCAGTCTCGTCGGAGGAGGGGTCCCCGGCTACACCTTC.